The rows below give T cell receptor beta chains drawn from one sample of a study of blood T cell repertoires in COVID-19. Here immunoSEQ multiplex PCR was the method, and the copy in TCRdb shows in-frame clones only, minus some. The sample consists of some 120,000 clones, roughly nine tenths of them appearing once. The sample comprised peripheral blood. The receptors derive from a human donor with active COVID-19. The donor label of this sample is uncertain. Both conserved end residues are part of each CDR3. Each record gives: clone size, V gene, D gene, J gene, CDR3 DNA, CDR3 protein. The D gene is left open where the match is weak. Size tells how often a clone was seen (once, few, many) or the class of an expanded clone, and some rows leave it out.

few	TRBV7-6	NA	TRBJ1-6	TGTGCCAGCAGCTTAGGAGGGAGTGATTCACCCCTCCACTTT	CASSLGGSDSPLHF
NA	TRBV9	TRBD2	TRBJ2-1	TGTGCCAGCAGCGTAGGACTAGCGGGGGGGCTGTTCAATGAGCAGTTCTTC	CASSVGLAGGLFNEQFF
NA	TRBV7-2	NA	TRBJ2-7	TGTGCCAGCAGCTCCCCGGACACCTACGAGCAGTACTTC	CASSSPDTYEQYF
once	TRBV7-9	TRBD1	TRBJ2-5	TGTGCCAGCAGCTGGCCGGGACAGGGGCAAGAGACCCAGTACTTC	CASSWPGQGQETQYF
NA	TRBV27	TRBD1	TRBJ1-2	TGTGCCAGCAGGACTCCGGGACAGTCAAGCTATGGCTACACCTTC	CASRTPGQSSYGYTF
NA	TRBV19	TRBD2	TRBJ2-3	TGTGCCAGTAGTATAAGGCGGACTAGCGGGGTTTCTTCATCAACAGATACGCAGTATTTT	CASSIRRTSGVSSSTDTQYF
NA	TRBV5-1	NA	TRBJ1-2	TGCGCCAGCAGTCAGGGGTCTGGCCCTTCTAACTATGGCTACACCTTC	CASSQGSGPSNYGYTF
NA	TRBV10-3	NA	TRBJ2-3	TGTGCCATCAGTGAGTTCGAGCAGGACACAGATACGCAGTATTTT	CAISEFEQDTDTQYF
NA	TRBV5-1	TRBD1	TRBJ2-5	TGCGCCAGCAGCACGACAGGGGCCCAAGAGACCCAGTACTTC	CASSTTGAQETQYF
once	TRBV6-2/TRBV6-3	TRBD1	TRBJ1-4	TGTGCCAGCAGTTACGGGCCGGGACAGACCATTTCAACTAATGAAAAACTGTTTTTT	CASSYGPGQTISTNEKLFF
NA	TRBV19	TRBD1	TRBJ2-1	TGTGCCAGTAGTCCCCAACAGGGGGCGCGTTACAATGAGCAGTTCTTC	CASSPQQGARYNEQFF
NA	TRBV28	NA	TRBJ1-1	TGTGCCAGCAGCGGACAGTTGAACACTGAAGCTTTCTTT	CASSGQLNTEAFF
NA	TRBV30	TRBD1	TRBJ1-5	TGTGCCTGGAGTGTATTTACAGGGGGAAAGATTCAGCCCCAGCATTTT	CAWSVFTGGKIQPQHF
NA	TRBV7-2	TRBD1	TRBJ1-3	TGTGCCAGCAGCTTAGGACAGGGCTCTGGAAACACCATATATTTT	CASSLGQGSGNTIYF
NA	TRBV11-2	NA	TRBJ1-2	TGTGCCAGCAGCTTGGAGGGGTATGGCTACACCTTC	CASSLEGYGYTF
NA	TRBV4-3	TRBD1	TRBJ2-7	TGCGCCAGCAGCCAGGATGGGACAGGGTTCTCCGAGCAGTACTTC	CASSQDGTGFSEQYF
NA	TRBV9	NA	TRBJ1-5	TGTGCCAGCAGCGTAGGAGGTGGGAGGCAGCCCCAGCATTTT	CASSVGGGRQPQHF
NA	TRBV10-1	TRBD1	TRBJ1-6	TGCGCCAAAATTGACAGGGGGGATTCACCCCTCCACTTT	CAKIDRGDSPLHF
once	TRBV6-5	TRBD2	TRBJ2-1	TGTGCCAGCAGTTCCATCCCAGGCGGGGGAAGAAATGAGCAGTTCTTC	CASSSIPGGGRNEQFF
NA	TRBV9	NA	TRBJ2-1	TGTGCCAGCAGCGTAGAGAGCAGGGTGTATCGGAATGAGCAGTTCTTC	CASSVESRVYRNEQFF
NA	TRBV5-1	NA	TRBJ2-1	TGCGCCAGCGCCATGAGCTCCTACAATGAGCAGTTCTTC	CASAMSSYNEQFF
NA	TRBV7-2	NA	TRBJ2-7	TGTGCCAGCAGCTTAGATATCAGGGGCGAGCAGTACTTC	CASSLDIRGEQYF
NA	TRBV12-3/TRBV12-4	TRBD1	TRBJ2-5	TGTGCCAGCAGACCGGGACAGGGTATTACCCAGTACTTC	CASRPGQGITQYF
NA	TRBV28	TRBD1	TRBJ1-5	TGTGCCAGCAGACCCTGGACAGGGAATCAGCCCCAGCATTTT	CASRPWTGNQPQHF
NA	TRBV19	TRBD1	TRBJ1-1	TGTGCCACCGAAACCGGGACAGGGCTAAGTGGTTGGGTTACTGAAGCTTTCTTT	CATETGTGLSGWVTEAFF
NA	TRBV7-9	NA	TRBJ2-3	TGTGCCAGCAGCGCAAGAAGGACAACTAGCACAGATACGCAGTATTTT	CASSARRTTSTDTQYF
NA	TRBV7-2	NA	TRBJ2-1	TGTGCCAGCAGCTACCTCGGCAATGAGCAGTTCTTC	CASSYLGNEQFF
NA	TRBV6-2/TRBV6-3	TRBD1	TRBJ1-5	TGTGCCAGCAGTTCCTTCCCTCGACAGGGAAGCAATCAGCCCCAGCATTTT	CASSSFPRQGSNQPQHF
NA	TRBV7-9	NA	TRBJ1-3	TGTGCCAGCAGCTCATACTCCCAGGTTTCGGGAAACACCATATATTTT	CASSSYSQVSGNTIYF
NA	TRBV11-2	NA	TRBJ1-6	TGTGCCAGCAGCTTAGTTCTCGGAGGAGGGTCACCCCTCCACTTT	CASSLVLGGGSPLHF
NA	TRBV29-1	NA	TRBJ1-2	TGCAGCGTTGACCAGGGTTGGGAGGGGGATGGCTACACCTTC	CSVDQGWEGDGYTF
NA	TRBV28	TRBD1	TRBJ2-5	TGTGCCACCGACCGAACAGGGGGCGGGGAGACCCAGTACTTC	CATDRTGGGETQYF
NA	TRBV7-9	TRBD1	TRBJ1-4	TGTGCCAGCAGTTACTCCGGGACAGATAATGAAAAACTGTTTTTT	CASSYSGTDNEKLFF
NA	TRBV5-1	TRBD1	TRBJ2-5	TGCGCCAGCAGCTCCGGACAGGGGCTAGAGACCCAGTACTTC	CASSSGQGLETQYF
NA	TRBV3-1/TRBV3-2	TRBD1	TRBJ1-3	TGTGCCAGCAGCCCCTACAGGGGAACTGGAAACACCATATATTTT	CASSPYRGTGNTIYF
NA	TRBV27	NA	TRBJ2-7	TGTGCCAGCAGTTTATCCCACAGGGCTGACTTCTACGAGCAGTACTTC	CASSLSHRADFYEQYF
NA	TRBV4-3	TRBD1	TRBJ2-7	TGCGCCAGCAGCCAAGATCAGGGGGTGGCTTACGAGCAGTACTTC	CASSQDQGVAYEQYF
NA	TRBV18	NA	TRBJ2-7	TGTGCCAGCTCACCGGGACTGTCCTACGAGCAGTACTTC	CASSPGLSYEQYF
NA	TRBV19	NA	TRBJ2-7	TGTGCCAGTAGTATACAGGGCTCCTACGAGCAGTACTTC	CASSIQGSYEQYF
NA	TRBV29-1	TRBD1	TRBJ2-5	TGCAGCGTTTCCGGGACAGCTGAGACCCAGTACTTC	CSVSGTAETQYF
few	TRBV3-1/TRBV3-2	TRBD2	TRBJ2-7	TGTGCCAGCCGGGGGGCCTACGAGCAGTACTTC	CASRGAYEQYF
NA	TRBV27	TRBD1	TRBJ2-7	TGTGCCAGCAGCAAAACAGGGGGCCCCTACGAGCAGTACTTC	CASSKTGGPYEQYF
NA	TRBV18	NA	TRBJ2-5	TGTGCCAGCTCACCAGGGGTCGGGAACCAAGAGACCCAGTACTTC	CASSPGVGNQETQYF
NA	TRBV5-1	NA	TRBJ1-3	TGCGCCAGCAGCTTGGCCGAGGGATCCGGAAACACCATATATTTT	CASSLAEGSGNTIYF
NA	TRBV18	NA	TRBJ1-1	TGTGCCAGCTCACCGGGGCAGGGCGAGATTGAAGCTTTCTTT	CASSPGQGEIEAFF
NA	TRBV21-1	NA	TRBJ1-1	TGTGCCAGCAGCAAAGTCGAGACACTGGCCCCGTTGAACACTGAAGCTTTCTTT	CASSKVETLAPLNTEAFF
NA	TRBV9	TRBD2	TRBJ2-3	TGTGCCAGCAGCGTGACTAGCGGGGGAGATACGCAGTATTTT	CASSVTSGGDTQYF
NA	TRBV4-3	NA	TRBJ1-6	TGCGCCAGCAGCCAAGAGGCAGGGGCTGATTCACCCCTCCACTTT	CASSQEAGADSPLHF
NA	TRBV5-6	NA	TRBJ2-7	TGTGCCAGCAGCTCGCCGGGGGATCCCTACGAGCAGTACTTC	CASSSPGDPYEQYF
NA	TRBV28	TRBD1	TRBJ1-3	TGTGCCAGCAGCCCAGGGGACAGCTCTGGAAACACCATATATTTT	CASSPGDSSGNTIYF
NA	TRBV5-1	NA	TRBJ2-7	TGCGCCAGCAGCTTAGCAGGGTCTTACGAGCAGTACTTC	CASSLAGSYEQYF
NA	TRBV6-6	TRBD1	TRBJ2-7	TGTGCCAGCAGTTACACTCTCGGACAGGGGGCTTACGAGCAGTACTTC	CASSYTLGQGAYEQYF
NA	TRBV7-6	NA	TRBJ1-3	TGTGCCAGCAGTTCACCAGGGGATAACTCTGGAAACACCATATATTTT	CASSSPGDNSGNTIYF
once	TRBV7-9	NA	TRBJ1-1	TGTGCCAGCAGCTTAGCGAGGCAGGGGAACACTGAAGCTTTCTTT	CASSLARQGNTEAFF
NA	TRBV14	NA	TRBJ1-1	TGTGCCAGCAGCCATCTGAGGGTACAGAGGCCTTTGAACACTGAAGCTTTCTTT	CASSHLRVQRPLNTEAFF
NA	TRBV3-1/TRBV3-2	NA	TRBJ2-5	TGTGCCAGCAGCCAACCACATATTGGGGCCGTGACCCAGTACTTC	CASSQPHIGAVTQYF